This is a list of T cell receptor beta chains from one sample in a study of T-cell reconstitution after alpha-beta-depleted transplantation in children. Via MiXCR, TCRdb re-called the PCR reads, giving one row per CDR3 protein. The table lists 60,000 to 85,000 distinct CDR3 sequences, 15% to 20% of them singletons. The specimen was PBMCs, mostly from graft donor cells, collected 360 days after TCRalphabeta/CD19-depleted stem cell transplant. The receptors were gathered from a male patient between 2 and 10 years old who had a stem cell transplant for acute lymphoblastic leukemia, so the T cells may come from the graft donor. The CDR3 runs from the conserved cysteine through the conserved F or W. D genes are given only for firm matches. Some rows mark clone size as missing; the rest say once, few, many or name a class of expanded clone.

TRBV5-8,TRBD2,TRBJ2-7,-,CASSSFRGSGRAYEQYF,TGTGCCAGCAGCTCCTTCCGGGGTAGCGGGAGGGCCTACGAGCAGTACTTC
TRBV20-1,TRBD2,TRBJ2-1,few,CSARAGGRNEQFF,TGCAGTGCTAGGGCGGGAGGGAGGAATGAGCAGTTCTTC
TRBV12-3/TRBV12-4,-,TRBJ2-1,few,CASLGGTSSYNEQFF,TGTGCCAGCTTAGGCGGCACCAGCTCCTACAATGAGCAGTTCTTC
TRBV24-1,TRBD1,TRBJ2-1,-,CATSDSGTGVNEQFF,TGTGCCACCAGTGACTCCGGGACAGGGGTCAATGAGCAGTTCTTC
TRBV7-2,-,TRBJ1-1,-,CASSFSPTGGTEAFF,TGTGCCAGCAGCTTTTCACCAACGGGGGGGACTGAAGCTTTCTTT
TRBV20-1,-,TRBJ2-1,-,CSARGREYNEQFF,TGCAGTGCTAGGGGCCGGGAGTACAATGAGCAGTTCTTC
TRBV24-1,-,TRBJ2-1,-,CATSDLGRLATYNEQFF,TGTGCCACCAGTGATTTGGGACGTCTCGCCACCTACAATGAGCAGTTCTTC
TRBV27,TRBD2,TRBJ2-2,-,CASTGLALSGELFF,TGTGCCAGCACAGGACTAGCCCTATCCGGGGAGCTGTTTTTT
TRBV12-3/TRBV12-4,TRBD2,TRBJ2-3,-,CASSFRGLAAPTRYTDTQYF,TGTGCCAGCAGTTTCCGCGGACTAGCGGCCCCCACCCGATACACAGATACGCAGTATTTT
TRBV28,TRBD2,TRBJ2-1,-,CASSLGLAGGRNEQFF,TGTGCCAGCAGTTTAGGGCTAGCGGGGGGGAGGAATGAGCAGTTCTTC
TRBV7-7,TRBD2,TRBJ2-7,-,CASSLENTGLAGPSYEQYF,TGTGCTAGCAGCTTAGAAAACACCGGACTAGCGGGACCGTCCTACGAGCAGTACTTC
TRBV10-1,-,TRBJ2-1,once,CASSESAQQDEQFF,TGCGCCAGCAGTGAGTCCGCGCAGCAAGATGAGCAGTTCTTC
TRBV10-3,-,TRBJ2-5,-,CATQIGSQETQYF,TGTGCCACCCAGATTGGGTCCCAAGAGACCCAGTACTTC
TRBV7-9,-,TRBJ2-7,few,CASSTRVSYEQYF,TGTGCCAGCAGCACCAGGGTCTCCTACGAGCAGTACTTC
TRBV4-1,TRBD2,TRBJ2-7,-,CASSPLAGGAYEQYF,TGCGCCAGCAGTCCTTTAGCGGGAGGAGCCTACGAGCAGTACTTC
TRBV4-1,TRBD2,TRBJ2-2,-,CASSRAWGGSGETGELFF,TGCGCCAGCAGCCGAGCATGGGGAGGGAGTGGAGAGACCGGGGAGCTGTTTTTT
TRBV20-1,TRBD2,TRBJ2-1,-,CSARGGTSGYNEQFF,TGCAGTGCTAGGGGCGGGACTAGCGGATACAATGAGCAGTTCTTC
TRBV7-6,-,TRBJ1-6,-,CASSLAQISPLHF,TGTGCCAGCAGCTTAGCTCAGATTTCACCCCTCCACTTT
TRBV20-1,-,TRBJ2-1,-,CSAQGSGRGYNEQFF,TGCAGTGCTCAGGGGTCGGGGAGGGGGTACAATGAGCAGTTCTTC
TRBV12-3/TRBV12-4,TRBD2,TRBJ2-1,-,CASSVTSGYYNEQFF,TGTGCCAGCAGCGTGACTAGCGGATATTACAATGAGCAGTTCTTC
TRBV6-5,-,TRBJ1-1,few,CASSYSRMNTEAFF,TGTGCCAGCAGTTACTCTAGGATGAACACTGAAGCTTTCTTT
TRBV7-9,TRBD2,TRBJ2-7,few,CASSLGPSGTREQYF,TGTGCCAGCAGCTTAGGTCCTAGCGGGACTCGCGAGCAGTACTTC
TRBV5-1,TRBD1,TRBJ2-1,many,CASSFRDRYNEQFF,TGCGCCAGCAGCTTCCGGGACAGGTACAATGAGCAGTTCTTC
TRBV6-5,TRBD2,TRBJ2-1,many,CASTPKGRVSYNEQFF,TGTGCCAGCACCCCTAAGGGGAGGGTTAGCTACAATGAGCAGTTCTTC
TRBV6-1,TRBD2,TRBJ2-2,few,CASILAGVSGELFF,TGTGCCAGCATCCTAGCGGGAGTGTCCGGGGAGCTGTTTTTT
TRBV9,TRBD2,TRBJ2-1,few,CASSTRLAVFNEQFF,TGTGCCAGCAGCACAAGACTAGCGGTATTCAATGAGCAGTTCTTC
TRBV10-2,TRBD2,TRBJ2-3,-,CASSKTSGHVTDTQYF,TGCGCCAGCAGTAAGACTAGCGGGCATGTCACAGATACGCAGTATTTT
TRBV12-3/TRBV12-4,-,TRBJ2-3,few,CASSLGREIPTDTQYF,TGTGCCAGCAGTTTAGGACGGGAGATCCCCACAGATACGCAGTATTTT
TRBV27,TRBD1,TRBJ2-5,-,CASSLTLTGTGLETQYF,TGTGCCAGCAGTTTAACCTTAACCGGGACAGGGTTGGAGACCCAGTACTTC
TRBV6-1,TRBD1,TRBJ2-2,few,CASSETGETGELFF,TGTGCCAGCAGTGAAACAGGGGAAACCGGGGAGCTGTTTTTT
TRBV6-5,-,TRBJ1-5,-,CASSYRGVQFHQPQHF,TGTGCCAGCAGTTACAGAGGGGTTCAGTTCCATCAGCCCCAGCATTTT
TRBV5-1,-,TRBJ1-3,many,CASSGGDSGNTIYF,TGCGCCAGCAGTGGGGGTGACTCTGGAAACACCATATATTTT
TRBV27,-,TRBJ2-1,few,CASSFIGERKINEQFF,TGTGCCAGCAGTTTTATAGGGGAGCGGAAAATCAATGAGCAGTTCTTC
TRBV12-3/TRBV12-4,TRBD2,TRBJ2-1,-,CASGRDYNEQFF,TGTGCTAGCGGGAGGGATTACAATGAGCAGTTCTTC
TRBV5-1,TRBD2,TRBJ2-7,few,CASSPAPGLATDEQYF,TGCGCCAGCAGCCCGGCCCCCGGACTAGCAACCGACGAGCAGTACTTC
TRBV5-1,-,TRBJ2-7,few,CASSLDLSSYEQYF,TGCGCCAGCAGCTTGGACCTCTCTTCCTACGAGCAGTACTTC
TRBV19,-,TRBJ2-1,-,CATIPRNRDDEQFF,TGTGCCACCATTCCGAGGAACAGGGACGATGAGCAGTTCTTC
TRBV4-1,-,TRBJ2-4,-,CASSQERPGPVAKNIQYF,TGCGCCAGCAGCCAAGAGAGACCGGGGCCTGTAGCCAAAAACATTCAGTACTTC
TRBV3-1,-,TRBJ2-1,many,CASSQEPASRYNEQFF,TGTGCCAGCAGCCAAGAGCCCGCTAGTCGCTACAATGAGCAGTTCTTC
TRBV12-3/TRBV12-4,-,TRBJ2-1,few,CASRPTLGRLYNEQFF,TGTGCCAGCAGACCCACACTGGGACGGCTCTACAATGAGCAGTTCTTC
TRBV25-1,-,TRBJ1-5,many,CASTDGGSNQPQHF,TGTGCCAGCACGGACGGTGGTAGCAATCAGCCCCAGCATTTT
TRBV19,-,TRBJ2-3,-,CASSRMSTRIDTQYF,TGTGCCAGTAGTAGGATGTCTACGCGGATAGATACGCAGTATTTT
TRBV20-1,-,TRBJ2-1,-,CSASEYNEQFF,TGCAGTGCATCTGAGTACAATGAGCAGTTCTTC
TRBV11-2,TRBD2,TRBJ2-3,-,CASSLSGRETDTQYF,TGTGCCAGCAGCTTGAGCGGGAGAGAGACAGATACGCAGTATTTT
TRBV5-1,-,TRBJ2-5,few,CASSFREKETQYF,TGCGCCAGCAGCTTCCGGGAGAAAGAGACCCAGTACTTC
TRBV6-1,-,TRBJ1-6,-,CASNLGRTNSPLHF,TGTGCCAGCAACCTAGGACGAACTAATTCACCCCTCCACTTT
TRBV6-2/TRBV6-3,-,TRBJ2-1,medium-sized,CASSYSSQRDNEQFF,TGTGCCAGCAGTTACTCGTCCCAAAGAGACAATGAGCAGTTCTTC
TRBV7-2,TRBD1,TRBJ2-5,-,CASSREGTGQETQYF,TGTGCCAGCAGCCGCGAAGGGACAGGCCAAGAGACCCAGTACTTC
TRBV12-3/TRBV12-4,-,TRBJ2-2,many,CASTPKGGVRTGELFF,TGTGCCAGCACACCTAAGGGGGGAGTCAGGACCGGGGAGCTGTTTTTT
TRBV7-9,TRBD2,TRBJ2-3,few,CASSLVLASTDTQYF,TGTGCCAGCAGCTTAGTACTAGCGAGCACAGATACGCAGTATTTT
TRBV11-3,TRBD1,TRBJ2-1,many,CASSFGQGPSPGNEQFF,TGTGCCAGCAGCTTCGGACAGGGCCCCTCTCCGGGCAATGAGCAGTTCTTC
TRBV2,TRBD1,TRBJ1-4,-,CASSVDRGWEKLFF,TGTGCCAGCAGTGTTGACAGGGGATGGGAAAAACTGTTTTTT
TRBV11-2,TRBD1,TRBJ2-7,many,CASSRGQNEQYF,TGTGCCAGCAGCCGGGGACAGAACGAGCAGTACTTC
TRBV10-1,-,TRBJ2-7,few,CASSDLDGPDEQYF,TGCGCCAGCAGTGACCTTGACGGACCTGACGAGCAGTACTTC
TRBV12-3/TRBV12-4,TRBD2,TRBJ2-2,few,CASRLAGARTGELFF,TGTGCCAGCAGATTAGCGGGAGCCCGAACCGGGGAGCTGTTTTTT
TRBV29-1,TRBD1,TRBJ2-6,many,CSVGQAGANVLTF,TGCAGCGTGGGACAGGCTGGTGCCAACGTCCTGACTTTC
TRBV4-2,TRBD2,TRBJ2-2,-,CAISRGGLAGALHTGELFF,TGTGCCATCAGCCGAGGGGGACTAGCGGGAGCCCTGCACACCGGGGAGCTGTTTTTT